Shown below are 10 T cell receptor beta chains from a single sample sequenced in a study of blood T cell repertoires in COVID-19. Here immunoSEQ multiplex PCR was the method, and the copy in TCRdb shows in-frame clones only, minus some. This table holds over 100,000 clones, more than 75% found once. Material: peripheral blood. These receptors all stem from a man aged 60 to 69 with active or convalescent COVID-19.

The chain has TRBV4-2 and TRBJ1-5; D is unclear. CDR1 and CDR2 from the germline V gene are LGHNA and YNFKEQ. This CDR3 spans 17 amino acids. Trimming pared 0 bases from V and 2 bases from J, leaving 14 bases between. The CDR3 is CASSQDQARRGNQPQHF. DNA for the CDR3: TGTGCCAGCAGCCAAGATCAGGCCCGGCGGGGCAATCAGCCCCAGCATTTT.

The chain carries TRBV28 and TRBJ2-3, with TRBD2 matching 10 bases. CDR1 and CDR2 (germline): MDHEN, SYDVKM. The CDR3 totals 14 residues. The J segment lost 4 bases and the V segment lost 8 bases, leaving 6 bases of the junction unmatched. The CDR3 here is CASQAGGRPDTQYF. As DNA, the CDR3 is TGTGCCAGCCAAGCGGGGGGGAGACCAGATACGCAGTATTTT.

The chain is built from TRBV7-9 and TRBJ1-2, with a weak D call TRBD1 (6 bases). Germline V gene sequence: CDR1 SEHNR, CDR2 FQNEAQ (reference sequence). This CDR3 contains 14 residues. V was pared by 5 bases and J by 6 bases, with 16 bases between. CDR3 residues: CASSPSDRRHGYTF. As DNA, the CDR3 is TGTGCCAGCAGCCCCAGCGACAGGCGGCATGGCTACACCTTC.

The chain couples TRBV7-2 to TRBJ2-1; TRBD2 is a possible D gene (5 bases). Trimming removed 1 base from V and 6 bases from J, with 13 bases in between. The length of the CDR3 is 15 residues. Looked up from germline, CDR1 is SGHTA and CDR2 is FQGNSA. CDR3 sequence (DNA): TGTGCCAGCAGCTTAGATAGCGTCGCACTCAATGAGCAGTTCTTC. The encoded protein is CASSLDSVALNEQFF.

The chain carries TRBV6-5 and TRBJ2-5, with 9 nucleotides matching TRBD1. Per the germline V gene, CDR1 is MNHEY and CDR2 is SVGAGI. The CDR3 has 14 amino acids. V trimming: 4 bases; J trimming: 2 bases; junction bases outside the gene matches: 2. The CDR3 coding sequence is TGTGCCAGCAGTTTCGGACAGGGGCAAGAGACCCAGTACTTC. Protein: CASSFGQGQETQYF.

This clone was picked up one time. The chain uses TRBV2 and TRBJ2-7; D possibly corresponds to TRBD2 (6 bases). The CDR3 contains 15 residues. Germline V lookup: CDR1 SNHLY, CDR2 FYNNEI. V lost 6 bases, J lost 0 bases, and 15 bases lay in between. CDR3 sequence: CASRSWGGRSYEQYF. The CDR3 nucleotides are TGTGCCAGCAGGTCGTGGGGAGGACGCTCCTACGAGCAGTACTTC.

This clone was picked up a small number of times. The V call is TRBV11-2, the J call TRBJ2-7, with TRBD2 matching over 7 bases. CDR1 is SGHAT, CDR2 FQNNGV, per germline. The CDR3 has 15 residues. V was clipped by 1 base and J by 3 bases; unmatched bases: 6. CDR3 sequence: CASSLGASGYYEQYF. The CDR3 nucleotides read TGTGCCAGCAGCTTAGGGGCTAGCGGTTACTACGAGCAGTACTTC.

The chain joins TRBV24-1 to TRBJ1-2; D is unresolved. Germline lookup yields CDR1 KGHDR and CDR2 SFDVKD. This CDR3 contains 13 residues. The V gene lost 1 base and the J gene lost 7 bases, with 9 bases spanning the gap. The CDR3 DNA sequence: TGTGCCACCAGTGATTTCACGGCGGGTGGCTACACCTTC. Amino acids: CATSDFTAGGYTF.

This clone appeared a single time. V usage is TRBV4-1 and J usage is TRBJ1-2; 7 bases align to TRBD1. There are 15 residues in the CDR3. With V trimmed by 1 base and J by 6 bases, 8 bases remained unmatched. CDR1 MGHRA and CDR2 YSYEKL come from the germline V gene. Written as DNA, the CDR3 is TGCGCCAGCAGCCAAGTGGGGCCACAGGGGAATGGCTACACCTTC. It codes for CASSQVGPQGNGYTF.

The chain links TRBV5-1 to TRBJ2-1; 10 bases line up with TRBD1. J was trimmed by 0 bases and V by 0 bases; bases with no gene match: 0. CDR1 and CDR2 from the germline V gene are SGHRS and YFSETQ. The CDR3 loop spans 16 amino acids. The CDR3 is CASSLGTGGSYNEQFF. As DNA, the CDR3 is TGCGCCAGCAGCTTGGGGACAGGGGGCTCCTACAATGAGCAGTTCTTC. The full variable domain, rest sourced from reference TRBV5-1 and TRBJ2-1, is KAGVTQTPRYLIKTRGQQVTLSCSPISGHRSVSWYQQTPGQGLQFLFEYFSETQRNKGNFPGRFSGRQFSNSRSEMNVSTLELGDSALYLCASSLGTGGSYNEQFFGPGTRLTVL.